Listed below are T cell receptor beta chains from one sample, sequenced in a study of control samples from healthy donors and cancer patients. The data were produced by immunoSEQ multiplex PCR, yet TCRdb's version contains in-frame clones alone and is incomplete. The sample records about 100,000 clones, roughly 90% being singletons. Sample: blood. The receptors come from a man younger than 45 in good health. The CDR3 runs from the conserved cysteine through the conserved F or W. A D gene is named only where the DNA matches it firmly. Size is omitted from some rows. Given values are once, few, many or a class for expanded clones.

j_call v_call d_call clone_size cdr3_nt cdr3_aa
TRBJ2-3 TRBV30 TRBD2 NA TGTGCCTGGAGTGTGTTAGCGGGAGCAGATACGCAGTATTTT CAWSVLAGADTQYF
TRBJ2-6 TRBV18 TRBD1 NA TGTGCCAGCTCACCATTGGGACAGGGGAATCAGCCTGGGGCCAACGTCCTGACTTTC CASSPLGQGNQPGANVLTF
TRBJ1-2 TRBV18 NA NA TGTGCCAGCTCACCACCACAGGGCCGCTACACCTTC CASSPPQGRYTF
TRBJ1-1 TRBV6-6 NA NA TGTGCCAGCAAAGGCCCCGGTTCTTCGACTGAAGCTTTCTTT CASKGPGSSTEAFF
TRBJ2-1 TRBV27 TRBD1 NA TGTGCCAGCAGTCATGACCGACAGGGGACCTACAATGAGCAGTTCTTC CASSHDRQGTYNEQFF
TRBJ2-3 TRBV6-4 TRBD1 NA TGTGCCAGCAGTGACTCAAACAGGGGGTTATATACGCAGTATTTT CASSDSNRGLYTQYF
TRBJ2-2 TRBV19 NA NA TGTGCCAGTAGTATTTGGGGGGCCTACACCGGGGAGCTGCTTTTT CASSIWGAYTGELLF
TRBJ1-6 TRBV5-1 NA few TGCGCCAGCAGCTTGGGGACCACCTATAATTCACCCCTCCACTTT CASSLGTTYNSPLHF
TRBJ2-7 TRBV4-2 NA NA TGTGCCAGCAGCCAAATAGGTGGGGTAAATTTGGTCTTC CASSQIGGVNLVF
TRBJ2-7 TRBV3-1/TRBV3-2 NA NA TGTGCCAGCAGCTTACAGACATACCTCTACGAGCAGTACTTC CASSLQTYLYEQYF
TRBJ1-2 TRBV28 NA NA TGTGCCAGCAGAACATGGCCTGATGGCTACACCTTC CASRTWPDGYTF